Reported below is one T cell receptor beta chain. This sample stems from a study of blood T cell repertoires in COVID-19. Trimming took 7 bases from V and 5 from J, leaving 17 bases between them. From germline, CDR1 is SQVTM and CDR2 ANQGSEA. The length of the CDR3 is 13 residues. The age range of participants was about 18 to 100 years, with residence in roughly 25 US areas. The recovered donors of Cohort 3 showed two negative PCRs, clearance, or symptom resolution. The repertoire was sequenced with immunoSEQ multiplex PCR; TCRdb's copy has only in-frame clones and lacks some. Among 200,000 or so clones listed, 88% were seen once.

This clonotype was sampled from a woman aged 25-40 years who had recovered from COVID-19. This chain connects TRBV29-1 to TRBJ1-1, with D possibly being TRBD1 (6 bases). Specimen: PBMCs or T cells enriched from blood (not recorded which). CDR3 residues: CSGSTGSETEAFF. The CDR3 DNA reads as TGCAGCGGTTCCACAGGGAGTGAAACTGAAGCTTTCTTT.